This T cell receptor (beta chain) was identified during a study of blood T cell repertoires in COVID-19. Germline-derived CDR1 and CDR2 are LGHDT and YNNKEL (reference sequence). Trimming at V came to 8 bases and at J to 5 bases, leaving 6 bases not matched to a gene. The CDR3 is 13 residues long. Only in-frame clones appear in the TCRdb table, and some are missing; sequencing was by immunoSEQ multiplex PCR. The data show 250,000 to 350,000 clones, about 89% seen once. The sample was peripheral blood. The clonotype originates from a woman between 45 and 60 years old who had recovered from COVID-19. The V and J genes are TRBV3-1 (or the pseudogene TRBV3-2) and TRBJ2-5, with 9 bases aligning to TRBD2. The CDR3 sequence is CASELAGIETQYF. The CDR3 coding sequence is TGTGCCAGCGAGCTAGCGGGGATTGAGACCCAGTACTTC.